The source of this T cell receptor beta chain is a study of neurological immune-mediated disorders. This clonotype came up many times. Each CDR3 protein gets one entry after TCRdb re-called the 5' RACE reads with MiXCR. The sample records some 42,000 distinct CDR3 sequences, around a tenth being singletons. Trimming left V 3 bases short and J 1 base short, with 6 bases between. The CDR3 covers 13 residues. In germline, CDR1 is LNHNV, CDR2 YYDKDF (reference sequence). The sequenced material came from CD4+ T cells from blood. The TCR was taken from a woman aged 25 to 39 with HTLV-1-associated myelopathy (HAM/TSP). The chain links TRBV15 to TRBJ2-5; D possibly corresponds to TRBD1 (5 bases). Here the CDR3 reads CATSRTAQETQYF. The CDR3 DNA reads TGTGCCACCAGCAGGACAGCCCAAGAGACCCAGTACTTC. The complete variable domain, with remaining parts taken from reference TRBV15 and TRBJ2-5, reads DAMVIQNPRYQVTQFGKPVTLSCSQTLNHNVMYWYQQKSSQAPKLLFHYYDKDFNNEADTPDNFQSRRPNTSFCFLDIRSPGLGDTAMYLCATSRTAQETQYFGPGTRLLVL.